These 29 T cell receptor beta chains were sequenced from one sample in a study of technical replicates of blood from a handful of donors. Method: immunoSEQ multiplex PCR; TCRdb's copy keeps in-frame clones and lacks some. Among over 50,000 clones listed, 70% to 90% were seen once. The sequencing input was PBMCs. Source of these receptors: a human donor in good health. Some clones in this sample may be carry-over from other donors' samples.

V is TRBV7-3 and J is TRBJ2-1; TRBD2 matches at 8 bases. The J segment lost 6 bases and the V segment lost 1 base, leaving 2 bases of the junction unmatched. The CDR3 contains 14 residues. Germline V gives CDR1 SGHTA, CDR2 FQGTGA. The CDR3: CASSLSGRSNEQFF. CDR3 DNA sequence: TGTGCCAGCAGCTTAAGCGGGAGGTCCAATGAGCAGTTCTTC.

The V gene is TRBV11-2, the J gene TRBJ2-7; 8 bases map to TRBD1. CDR3 length equals 15 residues. V trimming: 4 bases; J trimming: 1 base; junction bases outside the gene matches: 6. Germline V lookup: CDR1 SGHAT, CDR2 FQNNGV. Here the CDR3 DNA reads TGTGCCAGCAGCTCCCCGGACAGGGTATCCTACGAGCAGTACTTC. It is translated as CASSSPDRVSYEQYF.

This rearrangement joins TRBV12-2 to TRBJ2-1; TRBD2 reflects the table's D call only, with no check against the DNA. TRBV12-2 is flagged as a pseudogene. CDR3 length: 20 residues. The chain's CDR3 is CASRLGGGGTSGRSSNEQFF. The CDR3 DNA reads as TGTGCAAGTCGCCTCGGTGGAGGGGGGACTAGCGGGAGGTCCTCCAATGAGCAGTTCTTC.

The chain has TRBV18 and TRBJ2-2; TRBD2 is a possible D gene (5 bases). The CDR3 runs 16 residues. Germline loops: CDR1 KGHSH, CDR2 LQKENI. V lost 3 bases, J lost 2 bases, and 13 bases lay in between. CDR3 DNA sequence: TGTGCCAGCTCACCGAACGGGATGACAAACACCGGGGAGCTGTTTTTT. It encodes CASSPNGMTNTGELFF.

V gene TRBV18 combines with J gene TRBJ1-4; tentatively, D is TRBD1 (5 bases). Germline assignment: CDR1 KGHSH and CDR2 LQKENI. This CDR3 region has 16 residues. V was trimmed by 4 bases and J by 3 bases, leaving 15 bases between them. DNA of the CDR3: TGTGCCAGCTCACAATCTCCGGGACTTTCTAATGAAAAACTGTTTTTT. Amino acid sequence: CASSQSPGLSNEKLFF.

V is TRBV7-3 and J is TRBJ2-7; weak D call: TRBD2 (6 bases). CDR1 and CDR2 (germline): SGHTA, FQGTGA. Trimming removed 5 bases from V and 2 bases from J, with 19 bases in between. The CDR3 runs 16 residues. The CDR3 nucleotides are TGTGCCAGCAGCGCGATGACTAGTACGGGTGCCTACGAGCAGTACTTC. Its protein product is CASSAMTSTGAYEQYF.

This chain uses TRBV6-6 with TRBJ1-1; 8 nucleotides line up with TRBD1. Germline assignment: CDR1 MNHNY and CDR2 SVGAGI (reference sequence). The junction had 9 bases not matched to a gene; V was cut back by 4 bases and J by 5 bases. The CDR3 loop spans 15 amino acids. In DNA, the CDR3 is TGTGCCAGCAGTTCCCTCACAGGGGGAGGTACTGAAGCTTTCTTT. Protein: CASSSLTGGGTEAFF.

The V gene is TRBV10-2, the J gene TRBJ1-3; D gene unclear. CDR3 size: 15 residues. Germline values: CDR1 WSHSY, CDR2 SAAADI. V was pared by 3 bases and J by 1 base, with 10 bases between. CDR3 nucleotides: TGCGCCAGCAGTGACAGGAGGAGATCTGGAAACACCATATATTTT. It translates to CASSDRRRSGNTIYF.

This clone was recorded once. V is TRBV2 and J is TRBJ2-5, with D possibly matching TRBD1 (6 bases). V was clipped by 6 bases and J by 5 bases, with 13 bases between them. CDR3 length equals 13 residues. Germline V gives CDR1 SNHLY, CDR2 FYNNEI. Written as DNA, the CDR3 is TGTGCCAGCAGAGGGACACTCCCTGAGACCCAGTACTTC. As protein: CASRGTLPETQYF.

This chain uses TRBV5-6 with TRBJ1-5; D unclear. Germline V gene data show CDR1 as SGHDT and CDR2 as YYEEEE. CDR3 length: 14 residues. With 2 bases removed from V and 2 bases from J, the gap between germline ends came to 8 bases. The DNA of the CDR3 is TGTGCCAGCAGCTTTCAGCAGGGCAATCAGCCCCAGCATTTT. Translating gives CASSFQQGNQPQHF.

The J gene is TRBJ2-1, the V gene TRBV6-5; 16 nucleotides agree with TRBD2. The CDR3 runs 16 residues. V lost 6 bases, J lost 7 bases, and 6 bases stayed unmatched. Germline V lookup: CDR1 MNHEY, CDR2 SVGAGI. The CDR3 sequence: CASRYTGLAGGNEQFF. CDR3 coding DNA: TGTGCCAGCAGGTACACGGGACTAGCGGGAGGGAATGAGCAGTTCTTC.

V is TRBV6-5 and J is TRBJ1-5, with D possibly matching TRBD1 (5 bases). The V gene's germline CDR1 is MNHEY and CDR2 SVGAGI. The CDR3 runs to 14 residues. Trimming stripped 5 bases from V and 5 bases from J, with 13 bases between. The CDR3 coding sequence is TGTGCCAGCAGTCCCCGACAGTCCTATCAGCCCCAGCATTTT. Protein product: CASSPRQSYQPQHF.

V and J are TRBV7-8 and TRBJ2-1; 7 bases agree with TRBD2. Germline V gene lookup returns CDR1 SGHVS and CDR2 FQNEAQ. The length of the CDR3 is 14 residues. V lost 1 base, J lost 14 bases, and 11 bases stayed unmatched. In DNA form, the CDR3 reads TGTGCCAGCAGCTTAGTGGGCGGGGGTTTAACGAAGTTCTTC. Translating it yields CASSLVGGGLTKFF.

This chain uses TRBV5-1 with TRBJ1-1, with a possible D match to TRBD1 (5 bases). CDR1 and CDR2 from the germline V gene are SGHRS and YFSETQ. The CDR3 has 13 amino acids. Trimming shortened V by 3 bases and J by 4 bases, and 10 bases separated the two germline ends. The CDR3 loop reads CASSSGVGTEAFF. CDR3 coding DNA: TGCGCCAGCAGCTCGGGGGTTGGCACTGAAGCTTTCTTT.

This clone appeared a single time. V is TRBV5-6 and J is TRBJ1-2, with D unclear. The V end was cut by 4 bases, the J end by 6 bases, with 10 bases between. CDR1 is SGHDT, CDR2 YYEEEE, per germline. The CDR3 runs 12 residues. Here the CDR3 reads CASSLAGNGYTF. In nucleotides, the CDR3 is TGTGCCAGCAGCCTGGCGGGGAATGGCTACACCTTC. The full variable domain, with the rest looked up from reference TRBV5-6 and TRBJ1-2, is DAGVTQSPTHLIKTRGQQVTLRCSPKSGHDTVSWYQQALGQGPQFIFQYYEEEERQRGNFPDRFSGHQFPNYSSELNVNALLLGDSALYLCASSLAGNGYTFGSGTRLTVV.

V and J are TRBV7-9 and TRBJ2-1; weak D call: TRBD2 (6 bases). The V end was cut by 1 base, the J end by 2 bases, with 9 bases between. The germline CDR1 and CDR2 sequences are SEHNR and FQNEAQ (reference sequence). The CDR3 sequence is 15 residues long. The CDR3 loop reads CASSLVAAPYNEQFF. The CDR3 DNA sequence: TGTGCCAGCAGCTTAGTAGCGGCGCCCTACAATGAGCAGTTCTTC.

The DNA for the CDR3 is TGTGCCAGCAGCTGGGGAGGAACGGGGGAGACCCAGTACTTC. As protein: CASSWGGTGETQYF. This rearrangement joins TRBV5-6 to TRBJ2-5; D is possibly TRBD2 (6 bases). V lost 3 bases, J lost 5 bases, and 14 bases lay in between. The CDR3 is 14 amino acids. CDR1 is SGHDT and CDR2 is YYEEEE in the germline V gene.

The rearrangement links TRBV5-1 to TRBJ2-1; D possibly corresponds to TRBD2 (9 bases). V lost 4 bases and J lost 3, with 29 bases in between. The V gene's germline CDR1 is SGHRS and CDR2 YFSETQ. The CDR3 length is 20 residues. DNA of the CDR3: TGCGCCAGCAGCAGGTGGGACAGGAAATATCCTAGCGGGAACTACAATGAGCAGTTCTTC. Translation: CASSRWDRKYPSGNYNEQFF.

The chain recombines TRBV6-4 with TRBJ1-2; 7 bases are a match to TRBD1. The CDR3 sequence is 19 residues long. Germline V gene lookup returns CDR1 MRHNA and CDR2 SNTAGT. The V gene end was trimmed by 5 bases and the J gene end by 1 base; junction bases not matched to a gene: 19. This CDR3 reads CASSPGFRQGRMVNYGYTF. CDR3 in DNA: TGTGCCAGCAGTCCCGGTTTTCGACAGGGTAGGATGGTTAACTATGGCTACACCTTC.

The rearrangement links TRBV5-6 to TRBJ2-7, with TRBD2 matching 8 bases. This CDR3 spans 15 amino acids. Unmatched junction bases numbered 6, after V lost 4 bases and J lost 0 bases. CDR1 SGHDT and CDR2 YYEEEE come from the germline V gene. Here the CDR3 DNA reads TGTGCCAGCAGCCCCGGGGGGGGTGGCTCCTACGAGCAGTACTTC. Protein product: CASSPGGGGSYEQYF. The whole variable domain, remainder taken from reference TRBV5-6 and TRBJ2-7, is DAGVTQSPTHLIKTRGQQVTLRCSPKSGHDTVSWYQQALGQGPQFIFQYYEEEERQRGNFPDRFSGHQFPNYSSELNVNALLLGDSALYLCASSPGGGGSYEQYFGPGTRLTVT.

The chain couples TRBV6-5 to TRBJ2-3; D unclear. The germline V gene has CDR1 MNHEY and CDR2 SVGAGI. This CDR3 comprises 14 residues. Trimming shortened V by 4 bases and J by 0 bases, and 8 bases separated the two germline ends. The CDR3 reads CASSSQPSTDTQYF. The DNA for the CDR3 is TGTGCCAGCAGTTCACAACCAAGCACAGATACGCAGTATTTT.

The chain links TRBV7-3 to TRBJ2-2, with 7 bases lining up with TRBD1. V shed 5 bases, J shed 3 bases, and the junction held 6 bases outside the gene matches. There are 15 residues in the CDR3. Germline V gene data show CDR1 as SGHTA and CDR2 as FQGTGA. The CDR3 loop is CASSPRQGDTGELFF. The CDR3 DNA is TGTGCCAGCAGCCCTCGACAGGGCGACACCGGGGAGCTGTTTTTT.

The rearrangement uses TRBV7-8 and TRBJ2-5, with 9 positions matching TRBD1. Germline V gene lookup returns CDR1 SGHVS and CDR2 FQNEAQ. CDR3 size: 14 residues. J gave up 5 bases and V 10 bases, and 11 bases lay outside the gene matches. CDR3 region: CATHGDRAWETQYF. The CDR3 DNA reads TGTGCCACTCATGGGGACAGGGCTTGGGAGACCCAGTACTTC.

This clone was observed once. This chain uses TRBV10-3 with TRBJ2-7; D may be TRBD2 (5 bases). The V end lost 1 base, the J end lost 7 bases, and 11 bases lay between the germline ends. The CDR3 is 13 residues long. CDR1 is ENHRY, CDR2 SYGVKD, per germline. Here the CDR3 reads CAISEYEGREQYF. CDR3 coding DNA: TGTGCCATCAGTGAGTACGAGGGCAGGGAGCAGTACTTC.

The chain recombines TRBV29-1 with TRBJ2-7, with D maybe TRBD1 (5 bases). CDR1 SQVTM and CDR2 ANQGSEA come from the germline V gene. The CDR3 has 13 residues. V lost 5 bases and J lost 1, with 12 bases in between. Written as DNA, the CDR3 is TGCAGCGTTACAAGAGGACATTCCTACGAGCAGTACTTC. Residues: CSVTRGHSYEQYF.

The CDR3 DNA sequence: TGTGCCAGCAGCCCCTGGACAGGGAACTACACCTTC. This gives the protein CASSPWTGNYTF. The chain carries TRBV7-9 and TRBJ1-2, with 8 bases that match TRBD1. The CDR3 spans 12 residues. The germline CDR1 and CDR2 sequences are SEHNR and FQNEAQ (reference sequence). V shed 5 bases and J 10 bases; nucleotides not matched to a gene: 6.

This chain joins TRBV10-3 and TRBJ2-7; no clear D. Germline loops: CDR1 ENHRY, CDR2 SYGVKD. The CDR3 runs 14 residues. The V end lost 8 bases, the J end lost 1 base, and 15 bases lay between the germline ends. The CDR3 sequence is CAIFDDSLSYEQYF. The CDR3, as DNA: TGTGCCATCTTTGACGACTCCCTATCCTACGAGCAGTACTTC.

The chain is built from TRBV7-2 and TRBJ2-1, with D possibly TRBD1 on 6 matching bases. Germline CDR1 is SGHTA and CDR2 is FQGNSA. The CDR3 is made up of 14 amino acids. Trimming removed 5 bases from V and 0 bases from J, with 8 bases in between. Written as DNA, the CDR3 is TGTGCCAGCAGCCCGGACAGCTCCTACAATGAGCAGTTCTTC. Its protein is CASSPDSSYNEQFF.

The chain is built from TRBV5-4 and TRBJ2-5, with 13 nucleotides matching TRBD2. Germline-derived CDR1 and CDR2 are SGHNT and YYREEE (reference sequence). CDR3 length equals 18 residues. V gave up 4 bases and J gave up 5 bases; unmatched junction bases: 14. The CDR3 here is CASSPRGTSGTLGETQYF. The CDR3 DNA sequence: TGTGCCAGCAGCCCGCGGGGGACTAGCGGGACCCTGGGGGAGACCCAGTACTTC. The variable domain in full, with the rest retrieved from reference TRBV5-4 and TRBJ2-5, is ETGVTQSPTHLIKTRGQQVTLRCSSQSGHNTVSWYQQALGQGPQFIFQYYREEENGRGNFPPRFSGLQFPNYSSELNVNALELDDSALYLCASSPRGTSGTLGETQYFGPGTRLLVL.